This T cell receptor (beta chain) is drawn from a study of T cell repertoires in cytomegalovirus infection. Study-level information: From public TCR beta signatures came an indication of both CMV infection and matching HLA type.

General observations from the study: CMV-specific TCR beta clonotypes restricted by HLA-C dominated the ex vivo response.

CDR1 and CDR2 (germline): SEHNR, FQNEAQ (reference sequence). This CDR3 has 16 residues. With regard to this clonotype: Its antigen is currently unknown.

Each CDR3 protein is one row after TCRdb ran MiXCR on the reads. The table includes under 600,000 distinct CDR3 sequences, approximately 15% detected once. The sequenced sample was CD8+ T cells from PBMCs. This sequence was found in a human donor in good health (CMV status not recorded). Some clones in this sample may be carry-over from other donors' samples. The J gene is TRBJ1-2, the V gene TRBV7-9, with TRBD1 as a possible D gene (6 bases). The CDR3 DNA follows: TGTGCAAGCCTTTCCACACACCACAGGGAAGGAGATTGCTACACCTTC. Amino acids: CASLSTHHREGDCYTF.